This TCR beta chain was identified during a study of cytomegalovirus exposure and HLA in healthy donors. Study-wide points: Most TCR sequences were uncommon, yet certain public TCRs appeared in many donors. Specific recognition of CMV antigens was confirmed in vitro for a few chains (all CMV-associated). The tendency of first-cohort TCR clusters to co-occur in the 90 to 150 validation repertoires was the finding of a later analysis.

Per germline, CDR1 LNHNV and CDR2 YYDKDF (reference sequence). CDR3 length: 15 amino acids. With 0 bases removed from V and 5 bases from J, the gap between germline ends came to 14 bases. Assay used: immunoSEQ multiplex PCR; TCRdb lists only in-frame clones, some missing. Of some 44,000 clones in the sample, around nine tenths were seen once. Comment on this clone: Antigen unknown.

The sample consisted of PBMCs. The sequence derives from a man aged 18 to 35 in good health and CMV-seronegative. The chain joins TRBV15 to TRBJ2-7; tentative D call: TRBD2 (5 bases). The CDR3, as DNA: TGTGCCACCAGCAGAGAGAGCGGCCCCTTTAACGAGCAGTACTTC. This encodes CATSRESGPFNEQYF.